The rows below give T cell receptor beta chains drawn from one sample of a study of shared clonotypes between healthy human individuals. Profiled with immunoSEQ multiplex PCR; TCRdb holds only in-frame clones, not every one. The profile shows 550,000 to 800,000 clones, 74% of them singletons. Sequencing was performed on memory CD4+ T cells sorted from blood. Source of these receptors: a woman aged 25 to 39 in good health. Each CDR3 is given with its conserved first and last residue. The order of the fields is clone size, V gene, D gene, J gene, CDR3 protein, CDR3 DNA. The D gene is left open where the match is weak. Not every row has a clone size; where given, it reads once, few, many or a size class.

abundance: NA
v_gene: TRBV7-9
d_gene: NA
j_gene: TRBJ2-7
CDR3aa: CASSLEGQFYEQYF
CDR3nt: TGTGCCAGCAGCTTAGAGGGTCAGTTCTACGAGCAGTACTTC

abundance: once
v_gene: TRBV5-4
d_gene: TRBD2
j_gene: TRBJ2-1
CDR3aa: CASSLAKAGGFYNEQFF
CDR3nt: TGTGCCAGCAGCTTGGCCAAAGCGGGAGGGTTCTACAATGAGCAGTTCTTC

abundance: NA
v_gene: TRBV20-1
d_gene: NA
j_gene: TRBJ1-1
CDR3aa: CSAWMNTEAFF
CDR3nt: TGCAGTGCTTGGATGAACACTGAAGCTTTCTTT

abundance: NA
v_gene: TRBV9
d_gene: TRBD2
j_gene: TRBJ2-1
CDR3aa: CASSSRPSGWNEQFF
CDR3nt: TGTGCCAGCAGCTCAAGGCCTAGCGGGTGGAATGAGCAGTTCTTC

abundance: NA
v_gene: TRBV7-2
d_gene: NA
j_gene: TRBJ1-1
CDR3aa: CASSLGGENTEAFF
CDR3nt: TGTGCCAGCAGCTTAGGGGGGGAGAACACTGAAGCTTTCTTT

abundance: NA
v_gene: TRBV2
d_gene: TRBD2
j_gene: TRBJ2-2
CDR3aa: CASSEERDPTGELFF
CDR3nt: TGTGCCAGCAGTGAAGAGCGGGATCCCACCGGGGAGCTGTTTTTT

abundance: few
v_gene: TRBV2
d_gene: NA
j_gene: TRBJ1-5
CDR3aa: CASSGGDINQPQHF
CDR3nt: TGTGCCAGCAGTGGGGGGGACATCAATCAGCCCCAGCATTTT

abundance: NA
v_gene: TRBV2
d_gene: NA
j_gene: TRBJ1-2
CDR3aa: CASRGAGEYNGYTF
CDR3nt: TGTGCCAGCAGGGGGGCAGGGGAGTACAATGGCTACACCTTC

abundance: NA
v_gene: TRBV9
d_gene: NA
j_gene: TRBJ2-1
CDR3aa: CASSSRLTYNEQFF
CDR3nt: TGTGCCAGCAGCTCCCGACTAACTTACAATGAGCAGTTCTTC

abundance: NA
v_gene: TRBV30
d_gene: NA
j_gene: TRBJ1-4
CDR3aa: CAWSVPAGNNEKLFF
CDR3nt: TGTGCCTGGAGTGTACCCGCCGGCAATAATGAAAAACTGTTTTTT

abundance: NA
v_gene: TRBV15
d_gene: NA
j_gene: TRBJ1-5
CDR3aa: CATSRDRGFNQPQHF
CDR3nt: TGTGCCACCAGCAGAGATCGCGGTTTTAATCAGCCCCAGCATTTT

abundance: NA
v_gene: TRBV9
d_gene: NA
j_gene: TRBJ2-5
CDR3aa: CASSVRGGETQYF
CDR3nt: TGTGCCAGCAGCGTCAGGGGTGGGGAGACCCAGTACTTC

abundance: NA
v_gene: TRBV25-1
d_gene: TRBD1
j_gene: TRBJ1-4
CDR3aa: CASSAYGTGEANEKLFF
CDR3nt: TGTGCCAGCAGTGCTTACGGGACAGGGGAGGCTAATGAAAAACTGTTTTTT

abundance: NA
v_gene: TRBV25-1
d_gene: TRBD1
j_gene: TRBJ2-7
CDR3aa: CASSLAGGINEQYF
CDR3nt: TGTGCCAGCAGTCTAGCAGGGGGCATCAACGAGCAGTACTTC

abundance: NA
v_gene: TRBV14
d_gene: TRBD1
j_gene: TRBJ2-7
CDR3aa: CASSQSRDRGYEQYF
CDR3nt: TGTGCCAGCAGCCAGTCCCGGGACAGGGGCTACGAGCAGTACTTC

abundance: many
v_gene: TRBV4-2
d_gene: TRBD2
j_gene: TRBJ2-5
CDR3aa: CASSQGSGTRGEETQYF
CDR3nt: TGTGCCAGCAGCCAAGGTTCCGGGACTCGGGGGGAAGAGACCCAGTACTTC

abundance: NA
v_gene: TRBV6-5
d_gene: NA
j_gene: TRBJ1-5
CDR3aa: CASRPQGNSNQPQHF
CDR3nt: TGTGCCAGCAGGCCGCAGGGAAATAGCAATCAGCCCCAGCATTTT

abundance: NA
v_gene: TRBV15
d_gene: NA
j_gene: TRBJ1-2
CDR3aa: CATSRDQYGYTF
CDR3nt: TGTGCCACCAGCAGAGATCAATATGGCTACACCTTC

abundance: NA
v_gene: TRBV7-2
d_gene: NA
j_gene: TRBJ2-2
CDR3aa: CASSFPRSSNTGELFF
CDR3nt: TGTGCCAGCAGCTTCCCCCGGAGCAGTAACACCGGGGAGCTGTTTTTT

abundance: NA
v_gene: TRBV11-2
d_gene: TRBD2
j_gene: TRBJ2-7
CDR3aa: CASSWGGRAYEQYF
CDR3nt: TGTGCCAGCAGCTGGGGCGGGAGGGCCTACGAGCAGTACTTC

abundance: few
v_gene: TRBV27
d_gene: NA
j_gene: TRBJ2-7
CDR3aa: CASSLSKGISHEQYF
CDR3nt: TGTGCCAGCAGTTTATCTAAGGGGATTTCCCACGAGCAGTACTTC

abundance: NA
v_gene: TRBV18
d_gene: NA
j_gene: TRBJ1-4
CDR3aa: CASSPPSLVNEKLFF
CDR3nt: TGTGCCAGCTCACCACCCTCGCTTGTAAATGAAAAACTGTTTTTT

abundance: NA
v_gene: TRBV5-1
d_gene: NA
j_gene: TRBJ2-6
CDR3aa: CASSLDGGNLLSGANVLTF
CDR3nt: TGCGCCAGCAGCTTGGATGGGGGGAACTTGCTCTCTGGGGCCAACGTCCTGACTTTC

abundance: NA
v_gene: TRBV15
d_gene: TRBD1
j_gene: TRBJ1-2
CDR3aa: CATSRGTGYGYTF
CDR3nt: TGTGCCACCAGCAGGGGGACAGGCTATGGCTACACCTTC

abundance: once
v_gene: TRBV28
d_gene: TRBD1
j_gene: TRBJ1-2
CDR3aa: CATITGTGGRGYTF
CDR3nt: TGTGCCACCATAACCGGGACAGGGGGCCGTGGCTACACCTTC

abundance: NA
v_gene: TRBV5-1
d_gene: NA
j_gene: TRBJ2-3
CDR3aa: CASRTEDTDTQYF
CDR3nt: TGCGCCAGCAGGACAGAGGACACAGATACGCAGTATTTT

abundance: NA
v_gene: TRBV19
d_gene: TRBD1
j_gene: TRBJ2-7
CDR3aa: CASRGQGEGEQYF
CDR3nt: TGTGCCAGTAGAGGACAGGGGGAGGGCGAGCAGTACTTC

abundance: NA
v_gene: TRBV6-5
d_gene: NA
j_gene: TRBJ2-7
CDR3aa: CASSQGFQRAYEQYF
CDR3nt: TGTGCCAGCAGCCAAGGGTTCCAGCGGGCCTACGAGCAGTACTTC

abundance: NA
v_gene: TRBV5-1
d_gene: TRBD1
j_gene: TRBJ2-5
CDR3aa: CASSETGRETQYF
CDR3nt: TGCGCCAGCAGCGAGACAGGGCGGGAGACCCAGTACTTC

abundance: many
v_gene: TRBV28
d_gene: NA
j_gene: TRBJ1-1
CDR3aa: CASTHWRATDTEAFF
CDR3nt: TGTGCCAGCACCCACTGGCGGGCGACGGACACTGAAGCTTTCTTT

abundance: NA
v_gene: TRBV9
d_gene: NA
j_gene: TRBJ1-2
CDR3aa: CASSPRWEPNNYGYTF
CDR3nt: TGTGCCAGCAGCCCCCGGTGGGAACCCAACAACTATGGCTACACCTTC

abundance: few
v_gene: TRBV2
d_gene: TRBD1
j_gene: TRBJ1-5
CDR3aa: CASTKGQGSNQPQHF
CDR3nt: TGTGCCAGCACCAAGGGACAGGGGTCAAATCAGCCCCAGCATTTT

abundance: few
v_gene: TRBV19
d_gene: NA
j_gene: TRBJ1-1
CDR3aa: CASSISGDTEAFF
CDR3nt: TGTGCCAGTAGTATATCAGGGGACACTGAAGCTTTCTTT

abundance: NA
v_gene: TRBV5-4
d_gene: NA
j_gene: TRBJ1-5
CDR3aa: CASSKEYSNQPQHF
CDR3nt: TGTGCCAGCAGCAAAGAATATAGCAATCAGCCCCAGCATTTT

abundance: NA
v_gene: TRBV27
d_gene: TRBD2
j_gene: TRBJ2-1
CDR3aa: CASRRAGGPGYSYNEQFF
CDR3nt: TGTGCCAGCAGAAGGGCGGGAGGGCCGGGATACTCCTACAATGAGCAGTTCTTC

abundance: NA
v_gene: TRBV5-4
d_gene: NA
j_gene: TRBJ1-3
CDR3aa: CASSFGGSWGNTIYF
CDR3nt: TGTGCCAGCAGCTTTGGGGGTTCTTGGGGAAACACCATATATTTT

abundance: NA
v_gene: TRBV7-9
d_gene: TRBD1
j_gene: TRBJ2-2
CDR3aa: CASRERPGGDVTGELFF
CDR3nt: TGTGCCAGCAGAGAGCGCCCAGGGGGCGACGTCACCGGGGAGCTGTTTTTT

abundance: few
v_gene: TRBV7-3
d_gene: NA
j_gene: TRBJ2-3
CDR3aa: CASRLGPSSTDTQYF
CDR3nt: TGTGCCAGCCGCCTAGGGCCGTCGAGCACAGATACGCAGTATTTT

abundance: NA
v_gene: TRBV15
d_gene: NA
j_gene: TRBJ2-7
CDR3aa: CATSRTASSYEQYF
CDR3nt: TGTGCCACCAGCCGGACAGCTAGCTCCTACGAGCAGTACTTC

abundance: once
v_gene: TRBV28
d_gene: NA
j_gene: TRBJ2-2
CDR3aa: CASTRNTGELFF
CDR3nt: TGTGCCAGCACGCGGAACACCGGGGAGCTGTTTTTT

abundance: few
v_gene: TRBV28
d_gene: NA
j_gene: TRBJ2-7
CDR3aa: CASSTPSSTGSSYEQYF
CDR3nt: TGTGCCAGCAGTACTCCTTCCTCTACCGGGTCCTCCTACGAGCAGTACTTC

abundance: few
v_gene: TRBV6-1
d_gene: TRBD2
j_gene: TRBJ2-2
CDR3aa: CASRGLAGTGELFF
CDR3nt: TGTGCCAGCAGGGGACTAGCGGGGACCGGGGAGCTGTTTTTT

abundance: few
v_gene: TRBV29-1
d_gene: NA
j_gene: TRBJ1-2
CDR3aa: CSTPSPGQNYGYTF
CDR3nt: TGCAGCACACCCTCCCCCGGACAGAACTATGGCTACACCTTC

abundance: NA
v_gene: TRBV30
d_gene: NA
j_gene: TRBJ2-1
CDR3aa: CAWTKSASYNEQFF
CDR3nt: TGTGCCTGGACTAAGAGCGCCTCCTACAATGAGCAGTTCTTC

abundance: few
v_gene: TRBV27
d_gene: TRBD2
j_gene: TRBJ2-1
CDR3aa: CASSRPTTSGIYNEQFF
CDR3nt: TGTGCCAGCAGTAGGCCCACCACTAGCGGAATTTACAATGAGCAGTTCTTC

abundance: NA
v_gene: TRBV2
d_gene: TRBD1
j_gene: TRBJ1-4
CDR3aa: CASSRQGFNEKLFF
CDR3nt: TGTGCCAGCAGTCGACAGGGCTTCAATGAAAAACTGTTTTTT

abundance: few
v_gene: TRBV19
d_gene: TRBD2
j_gene: TRBJ2-2
CDR3aa: CASSVAGGPGELFF
CDR3nt: TGTGCCAGTAGCGTAGCGGGAGGGCCGGGGGAGCTGTTTTTT

abundance: once
v_gene: TRBV28
d_gene: NA
j_gene: TRBJ2-7
CDR3aa: CASSPPGGGAYEQYF
CDR3nt: TGTGCCAGCAGTCCCCCAGGAGGCGGAGCCTACGAGCAGTACTTC

abundance: NA
v_gene: TRBV28
d_gene: NA
j_gene: TRBJ1-1
CDR3aa: CASSLRPGAGDTEAFF
CDR3nt: TGTGCCAGCAGTTTAAGGCCAGGGGCAGGGGACACTGAAGCTTTCTTT

abundance: NA
v_gene: TRBV5-6
d_gene: TRBD1
j_gene: TRBJ1-4
CDR3aa: CASNSGTGGDEKLFF
CDR3nt: TGTGCCAGCAATTCCGGGACAGGGGGCGATGAAAAACTGTTTTTT

abundance: NA
v_gene: TRBV5-1
d_gene: TRBD1
j_gene: TRBJ1-3
CDR3aa: CASSLAGTGQSSGNTIYF
CDR3nt: TGCGCCAGCAGCTTGGCAGGGACAGGACAAAGCTCTGGAAACACCATATATTTT